Included here is one T cell receptor beta chain sequence, with context. Germline loops: CDR1 LNHNV, CDR2 YYDKDF (reference sequence). Trimming removed 1 base at V and 5 bases at J, with 17 bases between. The CDR3 totals 16 residues. The record originates from a study of blood T cell repertoires in COVID-19. Study context: Samples taken during acute and convalescent COVID-19 were collected in the United States, Italy and Spain. PBMCs, B-cell-depleted T cells, or T cells were the source of the cDNA or gDNA that made up the material.

Using immunoSEQ multiplex PCR, the repertoire was profiled, and TCRdb retains in-frame clones only, with some absent. The sample records over 150,000 clones, about 87% being singletons. V gene TRBV15 combines with J gene TRBJ1-1; TRBD1 might be the D (5 bases). This TCR came from an older woman who had recovered from COVID-19. Sequencing input: peripheral blood. The CDR3 protein is CATSRGREGKRTEAFF. The CDR3, as DNA: TGTGCCACCAGCAGAGGCAGGGAGGGGAAGCGGACTGAAGCTTTCTTT.